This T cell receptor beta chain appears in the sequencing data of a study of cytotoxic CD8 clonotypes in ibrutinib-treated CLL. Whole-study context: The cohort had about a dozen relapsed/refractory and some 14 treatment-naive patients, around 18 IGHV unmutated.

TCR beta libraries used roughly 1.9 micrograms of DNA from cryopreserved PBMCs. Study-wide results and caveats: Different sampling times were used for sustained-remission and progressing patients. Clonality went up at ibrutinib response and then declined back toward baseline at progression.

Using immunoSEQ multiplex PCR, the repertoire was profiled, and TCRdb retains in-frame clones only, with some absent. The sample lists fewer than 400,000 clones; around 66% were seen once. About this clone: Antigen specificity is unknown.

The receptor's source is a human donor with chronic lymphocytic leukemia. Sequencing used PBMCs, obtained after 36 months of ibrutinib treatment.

CDR3: CASSPGFGLRETQYF. The CDR3 DNA is TGTGCCAGCTCACCAGGGTTCGGGTTACGGGAGACCCAGTACTTC. This chain links TRBV18 with TRBJ2-5; D uncertain. Germline loops: CDR1 KGHSH, CDR2 LQKENI. The CDR3 runs 15 residues. The V gene lost 2 bases and the J gene lost 5 bases, with 15 bases spanning the gap.